The T cell receptor beta chain under discussion was sequenced for a study of T cell responses to AZD1222 COVID-19 vaccine. Findings of the study overall: Unmutated variant regions are reportedly the target of nearly half of TCRs that are spike-specific. Mapped onto spike, vaccine-associated CD4 TCRs spanned it and were dominant at 160-218 and 743-854.

With V trimmed by 10 bases and J by 10 bases, 10 bases remained unmatched. This CDR3 is built from 13 residues. Germline V gene lookup returns CDR1 MDHEN and CDR2 SYDVKM. Sequencing used immunoSEQ multiplex PCR; TCRdb keeps in-frame clones, though not all of them. The sample yields tens of thousands of clones, more than 70% seen once. Regarding this clone: Antigen unknown.

V and J are TRBV28 and TRBJ1-6; 7 bases map to TRBD1. The sample in question was peripheral blood, obtained on day 0 of AZD1222 vaccination. The TCR sequence derives from an adult in good health. For the CDR3, the DNA is TGTGCCACGCGACAGGGCGTAGGGTCACCCCTCCACTTT. This gives the protein CATRQGVGSPLHF.